The 26 T cell receptor beta chains reported below all come from one sample, sequenced in a study of blood T cells in healthy people across ages. Sample-barcoded 5' priming and a J-beta primer mix drove a second PCR of about 7 to 12 cycles. From the 5' RACE reads, TCRdb called clonotypes with MiXCR, one entry per CDR3 protein. The sample shows around 710,000 distinct CDR3 sequences, roughly 47% of them seen only once. The sample comprised blood. The source of these receptors is a woman aged 60-75 years in good health.

The chain is built from TRBV6-2 or TRBV6-3 and TRBJ1-1; D not resolved. The germline V and J ends were trimmed by 0 bases and 7 bases, with 15 bases remaining between them. The CDR3 consists of 15 residues. The V gene's germline CDR1 is MNHEY and CDR2 SVGEGT. CDR3 region: CASSYSIAPQREAFF. For the CDR3, the DNA is TGTGCCAGCAGTTACTCGATCGCCCCACAGCGTGAAGCTTTCTTT.

This clonotype was detected many times. The chain combines TRBV27 with TRBJ1-2, with D unresolved. CDR3 length: 12 amino acids. V was clipped by 7 bases and J by 0 bases, with 6 bases between them. Per the germline V gene, CDR1 is MNHEY and CDR2 is SMNVEV (reference sequence). The CDR3 region has the DNA TGTGCCAGCAAGGCAGCTAACTATGGCTACACCTTC. Its translation is CASKAANYGYTF.

This chain joins TRBV4-2 and TRBJ1-1; tentatively, D is TRBD1 (5 bases). Trimming took 0 bases from V and 2 from J, leaving 19 bases between them. This CDR3 comprises 18 residues. Germline V CDR1 and CDR2: LGHNA, YNFKEQ. CDR3 residues: CASSQDLGSGTYNTEAFF. In nucleotides, the CDR3 is TGTGCCAGCAGCCAAGACTTAGGGTCCGGGACTTATAACACTGAAGCTTTCTTT.

The rearrangement joins TRBV5-1 to TRBJ2-1; D perhaps matches TRBD2 (5 bases). The end of the DNA aligns better with TRBJ2-7, so the J call may be wrong. From germline, CDR1 is SGHRS and CDR2 YFSETQ. This CDR3 spans 15 amino acids. The CDR3 region has the DNA TGCGCCAGCAGCCTGGGGAGCAGCTCCTACAATGAGCAGTACTTC. It codes for CASSLGSSSYNEQYF.

The chain is built from TRBV20-1 and TRBJ1-2, with 8 bases fitting TRBD1. With 1 base clipped from V and 4 bases from J, the junction kept 8 bases outside the gene matches. In germline, CDR1 is DFQATT, CDR2 SNEGSKA (reference sequence). CDR3 size: 15 residues. In DNA, the CDR3 is TGCAGTGCTAGAGCGGACAGGGACCCTTCCTATGGCTACACCTTC. Translation: CSARADRDPSYGYTF.

The chain is built from TRBV7-6 and TRBJ2-7; 7 bases agree with TRBD2. From germline, CDR1 is SGHVS and CDR2 FNYEAQ. V lost 5 bases, J lost 4 bases, and 5 bases stayed unmatched. This CDR3 region has 13 residues. The CDR3 coding sequence is TGTGCCAGCAGCGTTGGGGGGGAGTACGAGCAGTACTTC. This gives the protein CASSVGGEYEQYF.

Only a few counts were recorded for this clonotype. As DNA, the CDR3 is TGCAGCGTTGAATCGGACAGGGGCGGCTACACCTTC. Protein product: CSVESDRGGYTF. V usage is TRBV29-1 and J usage is TRBJ1-2; 9 nucleotides align to TRBD1. The J segment lost 8 bases and the V segment lost 2 bases, leaving 3 bases of the junction unmatched. The CDR3 runs 12 residues. CDR1 and CDR2 from the germline V gene are SQVTM and ANQGSEA.

The rearrangement uses TRBV28 and TRBJ2-4; TRBD1 matches 9 bases. J gave up 8 bases and V 5 bases, and 10 bases lay outside the gene matches. The CDR3 contains 15 residues. Looked up from germline, CDR1 is MDHEN and CDR2 is SYDVKM. CDR3 DNA sequence: TGTGCCAGCAGTCTCACCGGGACAGGGTTGGACATTCAGTACTTC. It encodes CASSLTGTGLDIQYF. Variable domain in full (rest from reference TRBV28 and TRBJ2-4): DVKVTQSSRYLVKRTGEKVFLECVQDMDHENMFWYRQDPGLGLRLIYFSYDVKMKEKGDIPEGYSVSREKKERFSLILESASTNQTSMYLCASSLTGTGLDIQYFGAGTRLSVL.

This sequence joins TRBV7-9 and TRBJ2-3; 10 bases are shared with TRBD2. The CDR3 runs to 18 residues. Germline values: CDR1 SEHNR, CDR2 FQNEAQ (reference sequence). V gave up 6 bases and J gave up 2 bases; unmatched junction bases: 14. CDR3 amino acids: CASRLGLLSGRDTDTQYF. The DNA of the CDR3 is TGTGCCAGCAGATTGGGCTTGCTGAGCGGGAGGGACACAGATACGCAGTATTTT. The full variable domain, in which reference TRBV7-9 and TRBJ2-3 provide the parts outside the CDR3, is DTGVSQNPRHKITKRGQNVTFRCDPISEHNRLYWYRQTLGQGPEFLTYFQNEAQLEKSRLLSDRFSAERPKGSFSTLEIQRTEQGDSAMYLCASRLGLLSGRDTDTQYFGPGTRLTVL.

V and J are TRBV18 and TRBJ2-1, with D maybe TRBD1 (6 bases). Per germline, CDR1 KGHSH and CDR2 LQKENI. Trimming took off 3 bases at V and 3 bases at J, with 15 bases between the two ends. This CDR3 spans 16 amino acids. The CDR3 sequence is CASSPATGTNYNEQFF. The DNA of the CDR3 is TGTGCCAGCTCACCGGCGACCGGGACAAACTACAATGAGCAGTTCTTC. The full variable domain, its missing parts supplied by reference TRBV18 and TRBJ2-1, is NAGVMQNPRHLVRRRGQEARLRCSPMKGHSHVYWYRQLPEEGLKFMVYLQKENIIDESGMPKERFSAEFPKEGPSILRIQQVVRGDSAAYFCASSPATGTNYNEQFFGPGTRLTVL.

This clonotype appeared a few times. The chain carries TRBV27 and TRBJ1-4; 7 bases line up with TRBD1. Trimming took 5 bases from V and 5 from J; bases not matched to a gene: 5. The CDR3 covers 14 residues. Per the germline V gene, CDR1 is MNHEY and CDR2 is SMNVEV (reference sequence). The CDR3 loop is CASSTGVRNEKLFF. The CDR3 DNA is TGTGCCAGCAGTACAGGGGTCCGCAATGAAAAACTGTTTTTT.

This clonotype was counted between two and nine times. This sequence joins TRBV5-1 and TRBJ1-5, with TRBD1 identical over 10 bases. This CDR3 comprises 15 residues. Germline V gene data show CDR1 as SGHRS and CDR2 as YFSETQ. Trimming cost V 4 bases and J 3 bases; bases outside gene matches: 4. The chain's CDR3 is CASSKGTGDNQPQHF. The CDR3 DNA sequence: TGCGCCAGCAGCAAGGGGACAGGGGACAATCAGCCCCAGCATTTT. Together with reference TRBV5-1 and TRBJ1-5, the CDR3 gives the full variable domain: KAGVTQTPRYLIKTRGQQVTLSCSPISGHRSVSWYQQTPGQGLQFLFEYFSETQRNKGNFPGRFSGRQFSNSRSEMNVSTLELGDSALYLCASSKGTGDNQPQHFGDGTRLSIL.

Of note for this clonotype: A read error may explain this, as a much larger clone is one base away. This chain joins TRBV29-1 and TRBJ2-1; no definite D call. CDR1 SQVTM and CDR2 ANQGSEA come from the germline V gene. V was cut by 4 bases and J by 13 bases, with 17 bases left in between. CDR3 length: 12 amino acids. CDR3 nucleotides: TGCAGCGTTGCTCTTCCCCAAGAGACCCAGTTCTTC. This codes for CSVALPQETQFF.

This clonotype was counted only a few times. The CDR3 DNA sequence: TGTGCCAGCAGCTTAGCAGGGATTGGTGGCTACACCTTC. This codes for CASSLAGIGGYTF. J is TRBJ1-2 and V is TRBV11-1; no clear D gene. The V end was cut by 0 bases, the J end by 7 bases, with 9 bases between. Looked up from germline, CDR1 is SGHAT and CDR2 is FQDESV (reference sequence). The CDR3 contains 13 residues.

Ten or more counts support this clonotype. This chain connects TRBV14 to TRBJ2-7; 9 positions match TRBD1. With V trimmed by 1 base and J by 3 bases, 4 bases remained unmatched. In germline, CDR1 is SGHDN, CDR2 FVKESK. The length of the CDR3 is 15 residues. The CDR3 is CASSQGTGQGYEQYF. The CDR3, as DNA: TGTGCCAGCAGCCAAGGGACGGGACAGGGCTACGAGCAGTACTTC.

This clonotype was detected many times. The V call is TRBV27, the J call TRBJ2-5; D unresolved. This CDR3 contains 15 residues. Germline CDR1 MNHEY, CDR2 SMNVEV (reference sequence). The ends were cut back, 5 bases at V and 2 bases at J, with 15 bases in the middle. CDR3 in amino acids: CASSLSPGSQETQYF. CDR3 in DNA: TGTGCCAGCAGTCTTTCACCGGGCTCACAAGAGACCCAGTACTTC.

This chain links TRBV20-1 with TRBJ2-3; D is undetermined. Per germline, CDR1 DFQATT and CDR2 SNEGSKA (reference sequence). V dropped 0 bases and J dropped 6 bases, with 10 bases sitting between them. The CDR3 sequence is 13 residues long. The CDR3 loop reads CSARDPSRDTQYF. In nucleotides, the CDR3 is TGCAGTGCTAGAGATCCAAGCCGGGATACGCAGTATTTT.

The chain links TRBV20-1 to TRBJ2-3; 11 nucleotides agree with TRBD2. V lost 0 bases to trimming and J lost 5 bases; unmatched junction nucleotides: 13. The germline V gene has CDR1 DFQATT and CDR2 SNEGSKA (reference sequence). CDR3 length equals 18 residues. CDR3 DNA sequence: TGCAGTGCTAGAGACTCCGACGCTAGCGGGGGGAGGATAGATACGCAGTATTTT. It translates to CSARDSDASGGRIDTQYF.

This clonotype was recorded once. V gene TRBV5-4 combines with J gene TRBJ2-2, with a tentative D call TRBD2 (6 bases). V lost 4 bases, J lost 9 bases, and 16 bases lay in between. This CDR3 is built from 14 residues. CDR1 is SGHNT and CDR2 is YYREEE in the germline V gene (reference sequence). DNA for the CDR3: TGTGCCAGCAGCCGGACTAAGGACGGCCGGGAGCTGTTTTTT. Translation gives CASSRTKDGRELFF.

This clonotype occurred a few times. The rearrangement uses TRBV12-3 or TRBV12-4 and TRBJ2-1; tentative D call: TRBD2 (5 bases). The germline V and J ends were trimmed by 2 bases and 5 bases, with 13 bases remaining between them. This CDR3 has 15 amino acids. The CDR3, as DNA: TGTGCCAGCAGTTTATGGTGGGAGACAAACAATGAGCAGTTCTTC. Translating gives CASSLWWETNNEQFF.

This clonotype was found a few times. This chain links TRBV15 with TRBJ2-5; possible D gene TRBD1, 7 bases. Germline CDR1 LNHNV, CDR2 YYDKDF (reference sequence). V lost 6 bases and J lost 13, with 12 bases in between. The CDR3 has 10 amino acids. The CDR3, as DNA: TGTGCCACCAGACGGCAGGGGGGGTACTTC. Residues: CATRRQGGYF.

This clonotype appeared a single time. The genes are TRBV4-3 and TRBJ2-1, with TRBD1 matching 7 bases. The V gene end was trimmed by 1 base and the J gene end by 3 bases; junction bases not matched to a gene: 3. The CDR3 is 15 residues long. CDR1 and CDR2 from the germline V gene are LGHNA and YSLEER. This CDR3 reads CASSQARDSYNEQFF. The CDR3 nucleotides are TGCGCCAGCAGCCAAGCCCGGGACAGCTACAATGAGCAGTTCTTC.

This clonotype was seen more than once but under ten times. The chain links TRBV7-3 to TRBJ2-3, with a tentative D call TRBD2 (5 bases). This CDR3 region has 16 residues. V lost 5 bases, J lost 0 bases, and 15 bases lay in between. The germline V gene encodes CDR1 SGHTA and CDR2 FQGTGA. The CDR3 sequence: CASSPGVGGSTDTQYF. The DNA for the CDR3 is TGTGCCAGCAGCCCGGGTGTGGGCGGGAGCACAGATACGCAGTATTTT.

This clonotype was seen more than once but under ten times. The rearrangement links TRBV12-3 or TRBV12-4 to TRBJ2-1, with 11 bases lining up with TRBD2. The CDR3 consists of 17 residues. V shed 6 bases, J shed 10 bases, and the junction held 17 bases outside the gene matches. The chain's CDR3 is CASSLGGETSGTGEQFF. CDR3 in DNA: TGTGCCAGCAGCCTAGGCGGAGAGACTAGCGGGACGGGGGAGCAGTTCTTC.

The genes are TRBV20-1 and TRBJ1-5; D unresolved. V was shortened by 0 bases and J by 1 base, with 7 bases between the two germline ends. The length of the CDR3 is 14 residues. Germline CDR1 DFQATT, CDR2 SNEGSKA (reference sequence). In nucleotides, the CDR3 is TGCAGTGCTAGAGATCGGGCCAGCAATCAGCCCCAGCATTTT. Encoded protein: CSARDRASNQPQHF.

This clonotype has a handful of counts. This chain joins TRBV7-3 and TRBJ2-4; D unresolved. Trimming left V 5 bases short and J 7 bases short, with 15 bases between. Germline V gene lookup returns CDR1 SGHTA and CDR2 FQGTGA. This CDR3 spans 14 amino acids. The chain's CDR3 is CASSAGSESNIQYF. In nucleotides, the CDR3 is TGTGCCAGCAGCGCCGGCTCCGAGAGCAACATTCAGTACTTC.